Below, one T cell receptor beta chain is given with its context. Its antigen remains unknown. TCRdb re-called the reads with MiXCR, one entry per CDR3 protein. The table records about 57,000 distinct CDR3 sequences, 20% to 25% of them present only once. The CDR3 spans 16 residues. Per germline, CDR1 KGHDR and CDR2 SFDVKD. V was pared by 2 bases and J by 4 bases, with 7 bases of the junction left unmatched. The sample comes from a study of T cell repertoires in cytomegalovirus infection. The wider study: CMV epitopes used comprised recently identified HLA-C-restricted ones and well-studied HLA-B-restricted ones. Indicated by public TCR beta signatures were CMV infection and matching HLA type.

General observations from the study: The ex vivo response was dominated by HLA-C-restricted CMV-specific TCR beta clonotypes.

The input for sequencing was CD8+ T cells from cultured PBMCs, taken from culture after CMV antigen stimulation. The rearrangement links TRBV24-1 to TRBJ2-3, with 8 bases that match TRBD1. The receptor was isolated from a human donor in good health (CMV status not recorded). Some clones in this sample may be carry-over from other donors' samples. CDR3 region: CATSDSGQAFADTQYF. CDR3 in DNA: TGTGCCACCAGTGATTCGGGACAGGCGTTTGCAGATACGCAGTATTTT.